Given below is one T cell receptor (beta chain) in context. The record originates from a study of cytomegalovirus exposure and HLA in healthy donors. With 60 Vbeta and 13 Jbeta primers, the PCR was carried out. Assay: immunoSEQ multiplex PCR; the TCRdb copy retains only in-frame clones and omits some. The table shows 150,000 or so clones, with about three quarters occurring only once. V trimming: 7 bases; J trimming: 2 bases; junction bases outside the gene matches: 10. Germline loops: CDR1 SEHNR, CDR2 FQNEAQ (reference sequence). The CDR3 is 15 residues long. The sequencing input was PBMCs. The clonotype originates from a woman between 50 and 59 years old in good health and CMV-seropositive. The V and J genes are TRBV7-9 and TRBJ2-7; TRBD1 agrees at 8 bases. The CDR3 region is CASNQMTGATYEQYF. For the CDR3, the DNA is TGTGCCAGCAACCAAATGACAGGGGCAACCTACGAGCAGTACTTC.